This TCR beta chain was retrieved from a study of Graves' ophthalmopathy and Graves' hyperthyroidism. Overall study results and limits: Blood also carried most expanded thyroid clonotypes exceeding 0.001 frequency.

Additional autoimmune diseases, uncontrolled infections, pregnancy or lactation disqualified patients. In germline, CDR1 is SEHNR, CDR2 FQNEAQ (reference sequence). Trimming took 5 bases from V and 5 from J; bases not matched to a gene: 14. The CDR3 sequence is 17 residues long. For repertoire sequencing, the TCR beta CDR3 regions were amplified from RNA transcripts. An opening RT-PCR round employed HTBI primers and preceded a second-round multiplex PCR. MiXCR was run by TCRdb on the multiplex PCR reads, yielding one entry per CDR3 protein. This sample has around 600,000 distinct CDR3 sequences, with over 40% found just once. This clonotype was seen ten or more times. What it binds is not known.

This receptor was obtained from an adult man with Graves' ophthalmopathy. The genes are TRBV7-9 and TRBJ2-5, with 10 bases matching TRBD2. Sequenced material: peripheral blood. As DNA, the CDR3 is TGTGCCAGCAGCCCAAAACTAGCGGGAATCGGTATGGAGACCCAGTACTTC. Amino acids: CASSPKLAGIGMETQYF.